This T cell receptor (beta chain) was found in a study of control samples from healthy donors and cancer patients (TCRdb year 2020). The germline V gene gives CDR1 as SGHAT and CDR2 as FQNNGV. V sheds 5 bases and J sheds 2 bases, leaving 12 bases between their ends. The CDR3, from cysteine to phenylalanine, totals 15 residues. CDR3 DNA only is kept here, 45 bases in frame from base 1. On this clone itself: What antigen it recognizes has not been identified. No base quality information exists; no much larger clone differs at one position.

Library generation was performed with the immunoSEQ multiplex PCR assay. Entries here come from immuneACCESS through TCRdb and include only in-frame sequences with V and J called. Some clones fail to appear in such tables; in the studies checked, an unresolved V gene covers under half of the shortfall, and the cause of the remainder is unknown. This sample comprises over 150,000 clones, around 96% of them detected only once. The ten largest clones take up over 0.9% of the sample. The chain links TRBV11-2 with TRBJ2-2; a confident D gene designation cannot be given. This TCR was sampled from a woman in her 30s in good health. The sequencing sample was made of blood. The nucleotides read TGTGCCAGCAGCCCCTCAGTCCTAAACACCGGGGAGCTGTTTTTT. Its protein is CASSPSVLNTGELFF.